Reported below is one TCR beta chain. No cognate antigen has been identified for it. There are no base qualities to consult, and no much larger clone falls within one base. This specimen belongs to a study of cytomegalovirus exposure and HLA in healthy donors (dated by TCRdb to 2016 to 2017). About the study as a whole: In an earlier analysis of under 750 of the donors, roughly 300 Gb of sequence data and about 110 million unique TCR beta sequences from about 179 million T cells were reported. About 300 gigabases of sequencing data and tens of millions of unique TCR sequences were included in an early release covering about 600 HLA-typed donors. Of the 300 to 400 genotyped donors, around 81% fell in the genetic ancestry cluster associated with self-reported Caucasian donors. The study aimed to test whether cataloging public T cell receptors could reveal signatures of past pathogen exposure. The study profiled the T cell repertoires of 500 to 800 subjects by immunosequencing and related them to cytomegalovirus serostatus. Besides the first cohort of 550 to 750 subjects, a separate validation cohort made up of roughly 130 different subjects was used. High-throughput TCR immunosequencing, statistical association of individual TCRs with disease status, and machine learning were combined to predict cytomegalovirus infection status. A later analysis re-analyzed previously published TCR beta repertoires from roughly 690 donors and added high-resolution HLA genotyping to study TCR occurrence patterns. The later analysis used no new phenotypic data to find candidate immune exposures, relying instead on TCR beta sequences and their occurrence across donors. An earlier analysis of some 600 of the donors applied high-throughput TCR beta sequencing to assess whether each TCR beta V gene segment acted as functional or pseudogenic. Donor age, sex, ethnicity and CMV serostatus were compiled alongside the repertoire data. A later genetic analysis took genome-wide SNP genotypes for about 55% of the 666 donors and used that subset as a discovery cohort. All discovery cohort repertoires had been generated using a single sequencing platform. HLA typing included class I and class II loci at four-digit resolution. Typing coverage differed by locus: A, B, C, DRB1 and DQB1 were typed in about 629-630 donors, DQA1 in 522, DPA1 in 600 to 610, and DPB1 in 400 to 490. Roughly five DR-DQ haplotypes were handled as single units for association and clustering because linkage in the cohort was strong. Across 398 genotyped donors of the cohort, an average of about 240,000 unique TCR beta nucleotide sequences per donor were sequenced, and 15% to 20% of those sequences were non-productive. What the research found in general, with its limitations: Because counts were too low, more than 15 rarely observed V segments, including chromosome 9 orphons, were left out of the earlier analysis of over 550 of the donors. Some IMGT-functional V segments, including TRBV6-2 and TRBV6-3, could not be told apart with the 87-base-pair reads, so those segments were excluded. The study gave a list of 150 to 200 TCR beta chains associated with cytomegalovirus. According to a later genetic analysis, donors in an Asian-associated ancestry cluster had fewer N-insertions in productive TCRs than the approximately 690-donor mean. A further reported finding was that TCR beta sequences accurately predicted the HLA-A and HLA-B alleles for most subjects in the first cohort. In a later analysis, most CMV-associated TCR beta chains were found to appear HLA-restricted, with HLA associations seemingly driven largely by CMV exposure. A later analysis reported that several top co-occurrence clusters appeared linked to parvovirus B19, influenza, CMV and Epstein-Barr virus. In an earlier analysis of fewer than 750 of the donors, most TCR beta V segments were observed in productive rearrangements about 90% or about 30% of the time, broadly matching IMGT annotations. CMV serostatus was the only immune exposure information available for the cohort. While some public TCRs were present in many individuals, most TCR sequences turned up only very rarely across donors. A later genetic analysis associated a missense DCLRE1C variant with V-gene and J-gene trimming of TCR beta chains, and an independent cohort replicated the association. In a later analysis, the rate of TCR association differed among HLA loci, with DRB1 alleles having the most associated TCRs and HLA-C alleles having the fewest. In both the original and validation cohorts, the classifier was reported to diagnose cytomegalovirus status with high specificity and sensitivity. A cluster of highly shared sequence variants was judged likely to represent a technical artifact of the sequencing pipeline. HLA typing was unavailable for some donors at each locus, so association tests used only the typed subset. Only TCR beta chains were sequenced in this cohort, and the absence of alpha or paired-chain data limited detectable features. A later analysis found that HLA-associated TCR beta chains were more clonally expanded and had lower generation probabilities than equally common non-associated chains. Linkage disequilibrium might explain the correlated functional status among segregating V segments, but an unknown experimental factor could not be excluded. Roughly uniform sequencing depth across donors was assumed in presence/absence analyses, although this assumption may not hold. Assigning TCR associations to individual alleles was difficult when HLA alleles, especially DR and DQ, strongly co-occurred. It was suggested by the authors that the approach could potentially be generalized to other disease states and immunological phenotypes. A few of the identified cytomegalovirus-associated TCR beta chains were confirmed in vitro to be specific for cytomegalovirus antigens. A later analysis associated 16,951 TCR beta sequences with specific HLA alleles at a false discovery rate of 0.05.

V lost 4 bases and J lost 4 bases, and the count of bases not matched to a germline gene is 7. Taken from the germline V gene, the CDR1 and CDR2 loops are SGDLS and YYNGEE. Spanning cysteine to phenylalanine, the CDR3 consists of 15 amino acids. Solely the CDR3 DNA is kept, with 45 bases framed from the first base. Preparation of the library involved the immunoSEQ multiplex PCR assay. For the multiplex PCR, a mixture combining 60 forward primers for TCR Vbeta segments and 13 reverse primers for TCR Jbeta segments was used. Amplification of the CDR3 region of rearranged TCR beta genes was performed with a multiplex PCR assay on genomic DNA. Amplified TCR beta libraries were sequenced as 87-base-pair reads on the Illumina HiSeq System. In the paper's pipeline: A later analysis counted tens of millions of unique TCR beta chains across the 700 or so repertoires, and 10 million to 11 million of these chains were shared by at least two donors. To remove PCR and sequencing errors, raw reads were error-corrected and collapsed into unique sequences using a nearest-neighbor algorithm that merged closely related sequences. CDR3 sequences were aligned to IMGT reference sequences to assign V, D and J gene segments. For a sequence to be retained, a match of at least six nucleotides was required to both a V gene segment and a J gene segment. A rearrangement counted as productive if the CDR3 had no stop codons and remained in frame with V and J, and every other rearrangement counted as non-productive. Following IMGT convention, CDR3 was defined as the stretch from the second conserved V-encoded cysteine to the conserved J-encoded phenylalanine. In an earlier analysis of roughly 580 of the donors, sequences lacking an unambiguous match to a single V gene segment were excluded. In an earlier analysis of 587 of the donors, V segments were called functional above 56.7% productive rearrangements and were called segregating when the between-donor standard deviation exceeded 5%. To diagnose cytomegalovirus status from the catalog of TCR beta chain sequences, a statistical classification framework was built. In a later analysis, V and J genes were assigned by comparing TCR nucleotide sequences against IMGT/GENE-DB human TR gene sequences. The TCRdist pipeline was used in a later analysis to assign CDR3 sequences and most-parsimonious VDJ recombination scenarios. A later analysis defined each TCR beta chain by its CDR3 amino acid sequence plus V-gene family, and excluded reads lacking a unique V-gene family. In a later analysis, nearly 600 highly shared, low-generation-probability nucleotide sequences were removed to address suspected cross-contamination and a sequencing artifact. In a later analysis, a clonal expansion index was calculated for each public chain from normalized within-repertoire ranks of inferred template counts. In a later analysis, generation probabilities were computed with a VDJ recombination model fitted to out-of-frame rearrangements, and the resulting probabilities were checked against IGoR. A later analysis scored TCR-TCR, TCR-HLA and TCR-CMV co-occurrence with hypergeometric tests, applying a repertoire-size bias correction to TCR pairs. To estimate false discovery rates, a later analysis permuted the HLA or CMV assignments 20 times. A later analysis grouped co-occurring TCRs with DBSCAN, adding TCRdist sequence similarity when clustering within HLA-allele-positive subsets. Repertoires with fewer than 30,000 or more than 120,000 public chains were left out of co-occurrence clustering, as were four to six repertoires with anomalous nucleotide sharing. Here the immuneACCESS table is served through TCRdb, limited to in-frame sequences with V and J called. Missing clones are a known gap in these copies; in checked studies unresolved V genes cover under half, and the rest lacks a known reason. That table gives V, J and clone size, and the DNA gave D and trimming. The sample has around 150,000 clones on record, about 88% of them singletons. In total, the top ten clones hold about 2% of the sample.

In total, more than 500 healthy bone marrow donors made up the cohort. At the time of sampling, all cohort members were nominally healthy, though unrecorded immune exposures were likely present. The donor was CMV seropositive and belonged to the group of a few hundred seropositive cohort members. Each donor provided a peripheral blood sample, and peripheral blood mononuclear cells were used for TCR beta sequencing. The Qiagen DNeasy Blood Extraction Kit was used to extract genomic DNA from the blood cell samples. The clonotype comes from a man aged 18-30 years in good health and CMV-seropositive. Sequenced material: PBMCs. The rearrangement joined TRBV9 to TRBJ2-3, and 9 bases in between align with TRBD1. The sequence in DNA is TGTGCCAGCAGCATAGTGGACAGGGGATCAGATACGCAGTATTTT. The resulting protein is CASSIVDRGSDTQYF.